What follows are 21 T cell receptor beta chains derived from one specimen sequenced in a study of T cells in Graves' hyperthyroidism and ophthalmopathy (dated by TCRdb to about 2019). Libraries came from multiplex PCR. Sequencing used an Illumina HiSeq 2000. Amplification of TCR beta CDR3 regions was carried out from RNA transcripts. A first-round RT-PCR of the TCR CDR3 used the HTBI primer set with the Qiagen OneStep RT-PCR kit. TCRdb reanalyzed the raw reads on its own, using fastp at Q25 for trimming and MiXCR for clone calling, and kept in-frame beta chains. CDR3 protein duplicates are merged, each entry listing the most common genes and DNA. The sample table records roughly 580,000 distinct CDR3 sequences; about 43% of these occur just once. About 7.8% of the sample is in the top ten clones. Sequenced: peripheral blood or thyroid tissue (not recorded which). These receptors were taken from a woman between 18 and 29 years old with Graves' hyperthyroidism. Donor details come from another sample of the same person, matched by shared clones.

There are many counts of this clonotype. The rearrangement uses TRBV24-1 and TRBJ2-5; 10 bases line up with TRBD2. Germline V CDR1 and CDR2: KGHDR, SFDVKD. V was clipped by 5 bases and J by 5 bases; unmatched bases: 7. This CDR3 has 15 amino acids. CDR3 amino acids: CATSGASGSIETQYF. CDR3 nucleotides: TGTGCCACCAGTGGAGCTAGCGGGAGTATCGAGACCCAGTACTTC.

This clonotype was found once. The chain has TRBV29-1 and TRBJ1-1, with no clear D. The CDR3 runs 13 residues. Germline lookup yields CDR1 SQVTM and CDR2 ANQGSEA. Trimming took off 7 bases at V and 1 base at J, with 13 bases between the two ends. CDR3 sequence (DNA): TGCAGCGCCACCAGCGGCGAGAACACTGAAGCTTTCTTT. Encoded protein: CSATSGENTEAFF.

This chain joins TRBV2 and TRBJ2-7; no clear D. The V end was cut by 5 bases, the J end by 6 bases, with 11 bases between. Germline CDR1 reads SNHLY; CDR2 reads FYNNEI. There are 12 residues in the CDR3. DNA of the CDR3: TGTGCCAGCAGTTCGAACCTGGGCGAGCAGTACTTC. The encoded protein is CASSSNLGEQYF.

The rearrangement links TRBV7-8 to TRBJ1-2, with D hard to call. Germline CDR1 SGHVS, CDR2 FQNEAQ. The CDR3 loop spans 15 amino acids. The V end lost 2 bases, the J end lost 1 base, and 11 bases lay between the germline ends. CDR3 amino acids: CASSLTGGNNYGYTF. In DNA form, the CDR3 reads TGTGCCAGCAGCTTAACGGGCGGGAATAACTATGGCTACACCTTC.

J is TRBJ2-5 and V is TRBV2; 8 nucleotides line up with TRBD1. Trimming removed 6 bases from V and 5 bases from J; junction bases left unmatched: 5. Per the germline V gene, CDR1 is SNHLY and CDR2 is FYNNEI. The CDR3 is made up of 13 amino acids. DNA for the CDR3: TGTGCCAGCAGCCATTACAGGGGGGAGACCCAGTACTTC. As protein: CASSHYRGETQYF.

This chain connects TRBV20-1 to TRBJ2-7, with D maybe TRBD2 (6 bases). Per germline, CDR1 DFQATT and CDR2 SNEGSKA (reference sequence). The CDR3 has 14 residues. V was pared by 1 base and J by 4 bases, with 14 bases between. As DNA, the CDR3 is TGCAGTGCTAGAGCGGGAGCGACTTTGTACGAGCAGTACTTC. It specifies CSARAGATLYEQYF.

The V call is TRBV2, the J call TRBJ2-7; D remains ambiguous. V was clipped by 5 bases and J by 0 bases, with 14 bases between them. Per the germline V gene, CDR1 is SNHLY and CDR2 is FYNNEI. The CDR3 extends over 15 amino acids. Here the CDR3 reads CASSSTAQSSYEQYF. The CDR3, as DNA: TGTGCCAGCAGTTCCACGGCACAGAGCTCCTACGAGCAGTACTTC.

The chain uses TRBV25-1 and TRBJ2-7, with D perhaps being TRBD1 or TRBD2 (5 bases each). The V gene's germline CDR1 is MGHDK and CDR2 SYGVNS. The CDR3 totals 13 residues. With 6 bases removed from V and 6 bases from J, the gap between germline ends came to 15 bases. CDR3 DNA sequence: TGTGCCAGCAGCCCGTCCTACGGGGCCGAGCAGTACTTC. Translated, it gives CASSPSYGAEQYF.

This clonotype was counted many times. The rearrangement links TRBV7-8 to TRBJ1-4; D might be TRBD1 (6 bases). Germline CDR1 and CDR2: SGHVS and FQNEAQ. The ends were cut back, 2 bases at V and 10 bases at J, with 8 bases in the middle. There are 12 residues in the CDR3. The CDR3 region is CASSLTGSKLFF. The DNA of the CDR3 is TGTGCCAGCAGCTTAACAGGGTCAAAACTGTTTTTT.

The genes are TRBV29-1 and TRBJ1-2; 11 nucleotides match TRBD1. CDR1 and CDR2 (germline): SQVTM, ANQGSEA. This CDR3 is 13 amino acids long. The J segment lost 8 bases and the V segment lost 3 bases, leaving 5 bases of the junction unmatched. The CDR3 reads CSVERTGGRGYTF. In nucleotides, the CDR3 is TGCAGCGTTGAGCGGACAGGGGGCCGGGGCTACACCTTC.

The rearrangement links TRBV10-3 to TRBJ1-1, with 10 bases fitting TRBD1. V lost 4 bases to trimming and J lost 3 bases; unmatched junction nucleotides: 5. The CDR3 consists of 15 residues. CDR1 and CDR2 from the germline V gene are ENHRY and SYGVKD. The CDR3 spells CAISARGTGDTEAFF. DNA for the CDR3: TGTGCCATCAGTGCTAGAGGGACAGGGGACACTGAAGCTTTCTTT.

V gene TRBV19 combines with J gene TRBJ2-7; D gene ambiguous. V was clipped by 8 bases and J by 4 bases, with 12 bases between them. The CDR3 runs to 12 residues. The V gene's germline CDR1 is LNHDA and CDR2 SQIVND (reference sequence). CDR3 sequence reads: CASGRLGYEQYF. The CDR3 DNA reads TGTGCCAGTGGACGCTTGGGATACGAGCAGTACTTC.

V and J are TRBV2 and TRBJ1-2; a possible D gene is TRBD1 (5 bases). Trimming pared 6 bases from V and 4 bases from J, leaving 12 bases between. This CDR3 region has 13 residues. Germline loops: CDR1 SNHLY, CDR2 FYNNEI. The CDR3 DNA sequence: TGTGCCAGCAGACGCGGGGGGGGCTATGGCTACACCTTC. Translated: CASRRGGGYGYTF.

This chain links TRBV20-1 with TRBJ2-7; 7 nucleotides agree with TRBD1. The V and J ends lost 4 bases and 0 bases, in that order; junction bases with no gene match: 9. CDR1 is DFQATT and CDR2 is SNEGSKA in the germline V gene (reference sequence). CDR3 length: 15 residues. DNA of the CDR3: TGCAGTGCTACCACCCGGGACAGCAACTCCTACGAGCAGTACTTC. It specifies CSATTRDSNSYEQYF.

The chain is built from TRBV20-1 and TRBJ1-1; D is undetermined. Per the germline V gene, CDR1 is DFQATT and CDR2 is SNEGSKA (reference sequence). The CDR3 covers 12 residues. V was clipped by 6 bases and J by 4 bases, with 12 bases between them. The CDR3, as DNA: TGCAGTGCCGACCGGGGTGTCACTGAAGCTTTCTTT. This gives the protein CSADRGVTEAFF.

This clonotype was observed many times. CDR3 region: CSVDRGGNTIYF. The CDR3 coding sequence is TGCAGCGTCGACAGGGGCGGAAACACCATATATTTT. This rearrangement joins TRBV29-1 to TRBJ1-3, with TRBD1 matching 8 bases. V shed 6 bases, J shed 4 bases, and the junction held 2 bases outside the gene matches. This CDR3 spans 12 amino acids. CDR1 is SQVTM and CDR2 is ANQGSEA in the germline V gene.

The chain joins TRBV15 to TRBJ2-7; D is possibly TRBD1 (5 bases). Germline values: CDR1 LNHNV, CDR2 YYDKDF (reference sequence). The CDR3 length is 16 residues. Deletions cut 0 bases from V and 2 bases from J, with 14 bases between. CDR3 DNA: TGTGCCACCAGCAGAGATCCCGGACAACAGCCCTACGAGCAGTACTTC. It specifies CATSRDPGQQPYEQYF.

This clonotype was detected a few times. V is TRBV5-1 and J is TRBJ1-2; 7 nucleotides agree with TRBD1. The V gene's germline CDR1 is SGHRS and CDR2 YFSETQ. The CDR3 runs 15 residues. The V and J ends lost 4 bases and 2 bases, in that order; junction bases with no gene match: 8. Here the CDR3 DNA reads TGCGCCAGCAGCGGTAGACAGGGTTGGAACTATGGCTACACCTTC. Translating gives CASSGRQGWNYGYTF.

This clonotype was seen a handful of times. This rearrangement joins TRBV12-3 or TRBV12-4 to TRBJ2-7; D is uncertain. V dropped 5 bases and J dropped 0 bases, with 11 bases sitting between them. CDR3 length: 14 residues. The CDR3 protein is CASSPSAGSYEQYF. CDR3 bases: TGTGCCAGCAGTCCATCAGCAGGCTCCTACGAGCAGTACTTC.

Points on this clonotype: Possible read error: a much larger clone is one base away. The chain employs TRBV7-9 and TRBJ2-5, with 13 bases lining up with TRBD2. Germline-derived CDR1 and CDR2 are SEHNR and FQNEAQ (reference sequence). The length of the CDR3 is 15 residues. V shed 4 bases and J 4 bases; nucleotides not matched to a gene: 3. This CDR3 is CASSSWTSGRETQYF. The CDR3 bases are TGTGCCAGCAGCTCCTGGACTAGCGGGAGAGAGACCCAGTACTTC.

The V call is TRBV7-2, the J call TRBJ1-6; D not certain. Trimming removed 4 bases from V and 10 bases from J, with 14 bases in between. This CDR3 comprises 14 residues. Germline V gene data show CDR1 as SGHTA and CDR2 as FQGNSA. The CDR3 bases are TGTGCCAGCAGCTCTCGTGAGGAGAGGTCACCCCTCCACTTT. This gives the protein CASSSREERSPLHF.